The TCR beta chain described here comes from a study of blood T cell repertoires in COVID-19. Across the study: The origin of the acute and convalescent COVID-19 samples was the United States, Italy and Spain. T cells, B-cell-depleted T cells, or PBMCs provided the cDNA or gDNA that served as material.

The CDR3 is 12 residues long. V was clipped by 1 base and J by 7 bases, with 7 bases between them. The V gene's germline CDR1 is MDHEN and CDR2 SYDVKM. Clones were sequenced by immunoSEQ multiplex PCR, and TCRdb holds only the in-frame ones, with some missing. The sample holds about 270,000 clones, over 80% seen once. The chain joins TRBV28 to TRBJ1-1; perhaps TRBD1 as D (5 bases). This TCR derives from a woman between 25 and 40 years old with acute COVID-19. Input material: PBMCs or T cells enriched from blood (not recorded which). The CDR3 coding sequence is TGTGCCAGCAGTTTATCAGGGTATGAAGCTTTCTTT. Translated: CASSLSGYEAFF.